What follows are 21 T cell receptor beta chains derived from one specimen sequenced in a study of blood T cell repertoires in COVID-19. Using immunoSEQ multiplex PCR, the repertoire was profiled, and TCRdb retains in-frame clones only, with some absent. Here the sample spans fewer than 700,000 clones, about 89% being singletons. Specimen: peripheral blood. The source is a woman between 45 and 60 years old with COVID-19, enrolled during active disease.

This chain links TRBV4-1 with TRBJ2-4; TRBD2 aligns across 9 bases. Germline V lookup: CDR1 MGHRA, CDR2 YSYEKL. V lost 1 base to trimming and J lost 5 bases; unmatched junction nucleotides: 9. CDR3 length: 17 amino acids. The CDR3 spells CASSQGYGGGAENIQYF. As DNA, the CDR3 is TGCGCCAGCAGCCAAGGGTACGGCGGGGGGGCCGAAAACATTCAGTACTTC.

V gene TRBV4-1 combines with J gene TRBJ2-7, with 11 positions matching TRBD2. With V trimmed by 5 bases and J by 0 bases, 9 bases remained unmatched. CDR1 and CDR2 from the germline V gene are MGHRA and YSYEKL. This CDR3 comprises 17 residues. DNA of the CDR3: TGCGCCAGCAGCATTCTAGCGGGGGGCTTCAACTCCTACGAGCAGTACTTC. It is translated as CASSILAGGFNSYEQYF.

V gene TRBV12-3 or TRBV12-4 combines with J gene TRBJ1-1; D unclear. V dropped 7 bases and J dropped 5 bases, with 11 bases sitting between them. This CDR3 comprises 12 residues. CDR3 amino acids: CASNEGGTEAFF. CDR3 DNA: TGTGCCAGCAATGAGGGTGGGACTGAAGCTTTCTTT.

This sequence joins TRBV18 and TRBJ2-1; D might be TRBD2 (7 bases). V lost 2 bases, J lost 8 bases, and 16 bases lay in between. The CDR3 contains 15 residues. Germline V lookup: CDR1 KGHSH, CDR2 LQKENI. The CDR3 region has the DNA TGTGCCAGCTCACCATCTCCGGGGGGCAGGGATGAGCAGTTCTTC. It yields the protein CASSPSPGGRDEQFF.

The chain uses TRBV5-4 and TRBJ1-1; D perhaps matches TRBD1 (5 bases). Trimming shortened V by 0 bases and J by 0 bases, and 12 bases separated the two germline ends. CDR1 and CDR2 from the germline V gene are SGHNT and YYREEE (reference sequence). This CDR3 spans 16 amino acids. The CDR3 DNA reads as TGTGCCAGCAGCTTGGCTTCGGCAGGGATGAACACTGAAGCTTTCTTT. Its translation is CASSLASAGMNTEAFF.

The J gene is TRBJ1-1, the V gene TRBV30; 7 nucleotides line up with TRBD1. Germline-derived CDR1 and CDR2 are GTSNPN and SVGIG (reference sequence). V shed 5 bases and J 1 base; nucleotides not matched to a gene: 4. The CDR3 runs 13 residues. The CDR3 DNA reads TGTGCCTGGGGTAGACAGGGGAACACTGAAGCTTTCTTT. This gives the protein CAWGRQGNTEAFF.

This clone was seen only once. The chain uses TRBV2 and TRBJ2-7; 8 bases match TRBD1. The junction had 14 bases not matched to a gene; V was cut back by 3 bases and J by 4 bases. Germline assignment: CDR1 SNHLY and CDR2 FYNNEI. This CDR3 comprises 17 residues. This CDR3 is CASSDYVPDRAVYEQYF. The CDR3 bases are TGTGCCAGCAGTGATTACGTACCGGACAGGGCAGTTTACGAGCAGTACTTC.

The J gene is TRBJ1-6, the V gene TRBV5-8; tentative D call: TRBD1 (5 bases). The CDR3 length is 15 residues. Germline loops: CDR1 SGHTS, CDR2 YDEGEE. V lost 4 bases to trimming and J lost 7 bases, with 15 bases between them. As DNA, the CDR3 is TGTGCCAGCAGCCGTTTTGGGGGGATGAATTCACCCCTCCACTTT. Translating it yields CASSRFGGMNSPLHF.

This sequence joins TRBV28 and TRBJ1-2, with 7 bases fitting TRBD1. This CDR3 is built from 12 residues. Losses at the gene ends were 9 bases for V and 5 bases for J; bases not matched to a gene: 6. The germline V gene has CDR1 MDHEN and CDR2 SYDVKM. In DNA, the CDR3 is TGTGCCAGTTCTAGGGGGCAGTATGGCTACACCTTC. Translating gives CASSRGQYGYTF.

This clone has only one observation. This chain connects TRBV4-1 to TRBJ1-2, with 8 bases that match TRBD1. CDR1 and CDR2 (germline): MGHRA, YSYEKL. The CDR3 has 15 amino acids. V lost 2 bases to trimming and J lost 4 bases; unmatched junction nucleotides: 6. CDR3 in DNA: TGCGCCAGCAGCCAAACCGGGACAGGAGGCTATGGCTACACCTTC. It translates to CASSQTGTGGYGYTF.

This chain uses TRBV25-1 with TRBJ1-4; the match to TRBD1 covers 7 bases. Germline CDR1 reads MGHDK; CDR2 reads SYGVNS. CDR3 length: 15 residues. With V trimmed by 6 bases and J by 10 bases, 14 bases remained unmatched. CDR3 in amino acids: CASSRQAAGGGKLFF. The CDR3, as DNA: TGTGCCAGCAGCAGACAAGCCGCAGGGGGTGGAAAACTGTTTTTT.

The chain joins TRBV10-1 to TRBJ2-7; 7 positions match TRBD2. Unmatched junction bases numbered 3, after V lost 0 bases and J lost 4 bases. The CDR3 contains 14 residues. The germline V gene encodes CDR1 WNHNN and CDR2 SYGVQD (reference sequence). The CDR3, as DNA: TGCGCCAGCAGTGAGTCGGGACTAAAGTACGAGCAGTACTTC. Amino acids: CASSESGLKYEQYF.

The CDR3 region has the DNA TGCGCCAGCAGTGAGTCGACCGGACAGCCCCACTATGGCTACACCTTC. Amino acid sequence: CASSESTGQPHYGYTF. The J gene is TRBJ1-2, the V gene TRBV10-1, with D possibly being TRBD1 (6 bases). CDR1 and CDR2 from the germline V gene are WNHNN and SYGVQD (reference sequence). The CDR3 runs 16 residues. V was pared by 0 bases and J by 3 bases, with 14 bases between.

The rearrangement uses TRBV2 and TRBJ1-5; the match to TRBD1 covers 8 bases. With 6 bases clipped from V and 4 bases from J, the junction kept 8 bases outside the gene matches. CDR3 size: 15 residues. Germline loops: CDR1 SNHLY, CDR2 FYNNEI. This CDR3 reads CASRTTTGVNQPQHF. The CDR3 bases are TGTGCCAGCAGGACCACGACAGGGGTGAATCAGCCCCAGCATTTT.

Only one count was recorded for this clone. The chain employs TRBV24-1 and TRBJ2-2; tentatively, D is TRBD1 (5 bases). V was pared by 7 bases and J by 4 bases, with 12 bases between. Germline loops: CDR1 KGHDR, CDR2 SFDVKD. The CDR3 has 14 amino acids. CDR3 sequence reads: CATSDPGFTGELFF. The CDR3 DNA is TGTGCCACCAGCGATCCAGGGTTCACCGGGGAGCTGTTTTTT.

The chain links TRBV7-6 to TRBJ2-7, with D perhaps matching TRBD1 (5 bases). The CDR3 is 13 residues long. The germline gives CDR1 SGHVS, CDR2 FNYEAQ. V lost 1 base, J lost 3 bases, and 7 bases lay in between. The chain's CDR3 is CASSLGQNYEQYF. Written as DNA, the CDR3 is TGTGCCAGCAGCTTAGGACAGAACTACGAGCAGTACTTC.

The chain has TRBV4-1 and TRBJ1-2; D gene uncertain. Trimming removed 6 bases from V and 6 bases from J, with 8 bases in between. Germline CDR1 reads MGHRA; CDR2 reads YSYEKL. This CDR3 is built from 11 residues. DNA of the CDR3: TGCGCCAGCAGTGGAGGGAATGGCTACACCTTC. It encodes CASSGGNGYTF.

The chain uses TRBV3-1 (or the pseudogene TRBV3-2) and TRBJ1-1; D not certain. V was clipped by 10 bases and J by 5 bases, with 8 bases between them. The CDR3 spans 10 residues. The germline V gene encodes CDR1 LGHDT and CDR2 YNNKEL (reference sequence). The CDR3: CATGGTEAFF. The CDR3 region has the DNA TGTGCCACCGGCGGGACTGAAGCTTTCTTT.

V usage is TRBV19 and J usage is TRBJ2-5, with TRBD2 as a possible D gene (6 bases). From germline, CDR1 is LNHDA and CDR2 SQIVND (reference sequence). Deletions cut 8 bases from V and 2 bases from J, with 9 bases between. The CDR3 is made up of 12 amino acids. Here the CDR3 reads CASGGSQETQYF. The CDR3 DNA reads TGTGCCAGTGGAGGGTCGCAAGAGACCCAGTACTTC. The full variable domain, rest sourced from reference TRBV19 and TRBJ2-5, is DGGITQSPKYLFRKEGQNVTLSCEQNLNHDAMYWYRQDPGQGLRLIYYSQIVNDFQKGDIAEGYSVSREKKESFPLTVTSAQKNPTAFYLCASGGSQETQYFGPGTRLLVL.

The rearrangement joins TRBV6-6 to TRBJ2-1; 10 nucleotides line up with TRBD1. The trim removed 6 bases at V and 5 bases at J, leaving 10 bases unmatched. The CDR3 spans 16 residues. Germline V CDR1 and CDR2: MNHNY, SVGAGI (reference sequence). CDR3 protein: CASRDRGGLGNNEQFF. The CDR3 DNA reads as TGTGCCAGCAGGGACAGGGGGGGTTTAGGGAACAATGAGCAGTTCTTC.

The V gene is TRBV27, the J gene TRBJ2-7, with a tentative D call TRBD1 (6 bases). Deletions cut 5 bases from V and 5 bases from J, with 16 bases between. Germline loops: CDR1 MNHEY, CDR2 SMNVEV (reference sequence). The CDR3 has 14 amino acids. The CDR3 protein is CASSPRGILNEQYF. CDR3 DNA sequence: TGTGCCAGCAGTCCTAGGGGGATACTCAACGAGCAGTACTTC.